The entry below describes one T cell receptor (beta chain). Its antigen is not identified. The table came from immunoSEQ multiplex PCR; TCRdb's copy has only in-frame clones and leaves some out. The sample consists of around 2,000,000 clones, about 94% of them appearing once. Only CD45RO-negative cells positively selected for CCR7 counted as naive CD8 cells, so terminally differentiated effector memory CD45RA+ cells were excluded. Those who donated, Caucasian adults without exception, all lived in Nashville, Tennessee. This entry belongs to a study of shared clonotypes between healthy human individuals. Study-wide results and limits: The rarefaction results pointed to incomplete sorted-subset sequencing despite large depth. It was observed that about 5% of naive CD4 clonotypes were shared across several donors. Naive subsets, compared against memory subsets, generally had larger estimated richness values.

The CDR3 length is 13 residues. Germline V lookup: CDR1 MNHNS, CDR2 SASEGT. The V end was cut by 4 bases, the J end by 1 base, with 7 bases between. The sequence was obtained from a young man in good health. What was sequenced was naive CD8+ T cells sorted from blood. The V gene is TRBV6-1, the J gene TRBJ1-1; D ambiguous. CDR3 residues: CASSVTGNTEAFF. CDR3 DNA sequence: TGTGCCAGCAGTGTCACTGGGAACACTGAAGCTTTCTTT.